The clone carrying this T cell receptor (beta chain) appeared many times. The data derive from a study of neurological immune-mediated disorders. TCRdb re-derived calls from the 5' RACE reads in MiXCR, one entry per CDR3 protein. Here the sample spans about 40,000 distinct CDR3 sequences, 2.5% being singletons. This TCR derives from a man aged 50 to 60 with multiple sclerosis. The sequenced material came from PBMCs.

The CDR3 bases are TGCAGTGCGAAAACTTCCCGGGGATCTGGGGCCAACGTCCTGACTTTC. Translating gives CSAKTSRGSGANVLTF. The chain recombines TRBV20-1 with TRBJ2-6; D may be TRBD2 (5 bases). V gave up 6 bases and J gave up 1 base, with 16 bases separating them. Germline loops: CDR1 DFQATT, CDR2 SNEGSKA (reference sequence). This CDR3 contains 16 residues.